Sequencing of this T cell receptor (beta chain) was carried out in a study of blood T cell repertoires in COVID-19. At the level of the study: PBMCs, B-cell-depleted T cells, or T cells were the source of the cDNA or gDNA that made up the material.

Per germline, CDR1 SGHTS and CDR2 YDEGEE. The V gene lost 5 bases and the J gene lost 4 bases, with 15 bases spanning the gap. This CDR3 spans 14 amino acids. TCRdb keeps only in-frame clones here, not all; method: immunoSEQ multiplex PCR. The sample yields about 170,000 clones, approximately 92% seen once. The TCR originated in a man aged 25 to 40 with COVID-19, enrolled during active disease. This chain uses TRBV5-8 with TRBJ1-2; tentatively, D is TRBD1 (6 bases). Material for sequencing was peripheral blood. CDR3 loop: CASRWGGVIYGYTF. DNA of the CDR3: TGTGCCAGCAGATGGGGGGGCGTCATCTATGGCTACACCTTC.